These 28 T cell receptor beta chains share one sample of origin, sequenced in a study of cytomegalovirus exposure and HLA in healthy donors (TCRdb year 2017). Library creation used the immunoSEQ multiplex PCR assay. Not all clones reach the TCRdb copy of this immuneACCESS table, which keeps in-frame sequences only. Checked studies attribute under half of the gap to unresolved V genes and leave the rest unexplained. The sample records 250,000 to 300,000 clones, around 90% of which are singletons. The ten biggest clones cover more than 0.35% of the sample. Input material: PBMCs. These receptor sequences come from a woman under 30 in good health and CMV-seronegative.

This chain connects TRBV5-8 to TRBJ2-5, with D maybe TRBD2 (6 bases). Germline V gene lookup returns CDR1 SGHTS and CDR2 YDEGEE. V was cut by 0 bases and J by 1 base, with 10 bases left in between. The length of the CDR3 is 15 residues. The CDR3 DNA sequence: TGTGCCAGCAGCTTGGCCGGGACTCTCCAAGAGACCCAGTACTTC. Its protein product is CASSLAGTLQETQYF.

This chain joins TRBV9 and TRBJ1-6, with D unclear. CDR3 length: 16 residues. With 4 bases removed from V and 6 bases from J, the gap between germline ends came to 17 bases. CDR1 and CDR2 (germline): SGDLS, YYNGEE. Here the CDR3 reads CASSPTVAPGNSPLHF. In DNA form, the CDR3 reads TGTGCCAGCAGCCCCACGGTGGCTCCAGGTAATTCACCCCTCCACTTT. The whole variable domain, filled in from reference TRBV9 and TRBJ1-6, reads DSGVTQTPKHLITATGQRVTLRCSPRSGDLSVYWYQQSLDQGLQFLIQYYNGEERAKGNILERFSAQQFPDLHSELNLSSLELGDSALYFCASSPTVAPGNSPLHFGNGTRLTVT.

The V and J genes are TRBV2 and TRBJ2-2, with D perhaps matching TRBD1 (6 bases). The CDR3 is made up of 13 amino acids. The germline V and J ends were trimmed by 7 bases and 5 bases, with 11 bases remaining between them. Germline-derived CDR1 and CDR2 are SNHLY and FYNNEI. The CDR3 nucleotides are TGTGCCAGCATCCCCAGGGGAACCGGGGAGCTGTTTTTT. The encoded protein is CASIPRGTGELFF.

CDR3 DNA sequence: TGTGCCTGGAGTGTTAGGAGGAACACTGAAGCTTTCTTT. This sequence encodes CAWSVRRNTEAFF. The chain uses TRBV30 and TRBJ1-1; D is ambiguous. Looked up from germline, CDR1 is GTSNPN and CDR2 is SVGIG (reference sequence). The CDR3 spans 13 residues. Trimming stripped 0 bases from V and 1 base from J, with 6 bases between.

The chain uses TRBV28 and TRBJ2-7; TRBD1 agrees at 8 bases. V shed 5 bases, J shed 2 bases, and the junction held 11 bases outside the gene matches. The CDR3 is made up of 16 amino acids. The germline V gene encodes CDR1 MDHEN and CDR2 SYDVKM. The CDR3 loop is CASSPRKTGATYEQYV. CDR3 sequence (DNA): TGTGCCAGCAGTCCAAGAAAGACAGGGGCCACCTACGAGCAGTACGTC.

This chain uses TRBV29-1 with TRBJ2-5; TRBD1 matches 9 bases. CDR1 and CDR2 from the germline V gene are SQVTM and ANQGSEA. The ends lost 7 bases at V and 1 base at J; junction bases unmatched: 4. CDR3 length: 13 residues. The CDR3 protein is CSAGQGPQETQYF. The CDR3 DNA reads TGCAGCGCGGGACAGGGCCCCCAAGAGACCCAGTACTTC.

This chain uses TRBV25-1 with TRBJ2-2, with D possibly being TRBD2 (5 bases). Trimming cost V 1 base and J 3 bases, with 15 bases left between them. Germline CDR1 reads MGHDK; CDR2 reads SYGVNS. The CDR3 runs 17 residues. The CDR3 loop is CASSELVGVGDTGELFF. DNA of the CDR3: TGTGCCAGCAGTGAATTGGTGGGAGTGGGAGACACCGGGGAGCTGTTTTTT.

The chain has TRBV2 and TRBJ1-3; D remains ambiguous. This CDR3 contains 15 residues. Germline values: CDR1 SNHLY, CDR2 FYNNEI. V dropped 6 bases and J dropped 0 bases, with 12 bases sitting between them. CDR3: CASSAWSFSGNTIYF. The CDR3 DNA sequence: TGTGCCAGCAGCGCCTGGAGTTTCTCTGGAAACACCATATATTTT.

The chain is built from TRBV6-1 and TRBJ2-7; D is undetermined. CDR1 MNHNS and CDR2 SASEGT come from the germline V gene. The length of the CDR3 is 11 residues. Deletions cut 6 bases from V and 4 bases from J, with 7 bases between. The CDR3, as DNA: TGTGCCAGCAGCCAGACATACGAGCAGTACTTC. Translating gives CASSQTYEQYF.

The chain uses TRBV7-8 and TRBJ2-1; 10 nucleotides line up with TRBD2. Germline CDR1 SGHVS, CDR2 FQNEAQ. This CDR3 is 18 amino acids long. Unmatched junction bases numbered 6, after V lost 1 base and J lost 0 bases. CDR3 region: CASSLGLAGASSYNEQFF. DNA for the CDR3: TGTGCCAGCAGCTTAGGGCTAGCGGGGGCCAGCTCCTACAATGAGCAGTTCTTC.

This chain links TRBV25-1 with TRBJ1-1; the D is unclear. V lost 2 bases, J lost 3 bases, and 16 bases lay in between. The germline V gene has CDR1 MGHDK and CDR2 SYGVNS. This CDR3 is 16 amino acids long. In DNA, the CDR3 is TGTGCCAGCAGTGAAGTTGATTTTAGGACTTACACTGAAGCTTTCTTT. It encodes CASSEVDFRTYTEAFF.

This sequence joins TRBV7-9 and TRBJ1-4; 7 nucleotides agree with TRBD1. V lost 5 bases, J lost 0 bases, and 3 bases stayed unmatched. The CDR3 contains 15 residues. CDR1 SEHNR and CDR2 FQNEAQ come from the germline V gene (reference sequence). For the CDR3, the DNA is TGTGCCAGCAGCATCCAGGGGGCAACTAATGAAAAACTGTTTTTT. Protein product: CASSIQGATNEKLFF.

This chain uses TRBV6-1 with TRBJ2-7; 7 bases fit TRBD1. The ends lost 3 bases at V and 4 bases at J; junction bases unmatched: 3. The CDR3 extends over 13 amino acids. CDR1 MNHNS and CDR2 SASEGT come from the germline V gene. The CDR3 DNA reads TGTGCCAGCAGTGAGGACAGGCTATACGAGCAGTACGTC. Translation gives CASSEDRLYEQYV.

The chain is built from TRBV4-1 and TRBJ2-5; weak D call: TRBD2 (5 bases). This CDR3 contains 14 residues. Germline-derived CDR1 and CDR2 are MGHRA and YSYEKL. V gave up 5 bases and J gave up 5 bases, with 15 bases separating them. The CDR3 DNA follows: TGCGCCAGCAGCTCCCGGGGTAGCGTGGAGACCCAGTACTTC. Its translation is CASSSRGSVETQYF.

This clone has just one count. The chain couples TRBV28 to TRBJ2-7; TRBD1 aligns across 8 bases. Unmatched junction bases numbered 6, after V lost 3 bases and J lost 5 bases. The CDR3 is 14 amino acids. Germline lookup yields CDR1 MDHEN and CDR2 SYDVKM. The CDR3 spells CASSFWAGGNEQYF. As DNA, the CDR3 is TGTGCCAGCAGTTTTTGGGCAGGGGGCAACGAGCAGTACTTC.

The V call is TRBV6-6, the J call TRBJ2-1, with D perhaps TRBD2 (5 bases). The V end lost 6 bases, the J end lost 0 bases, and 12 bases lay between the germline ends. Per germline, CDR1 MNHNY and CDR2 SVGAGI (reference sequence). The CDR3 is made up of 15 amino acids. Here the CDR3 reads CASSPQDFSYNEQFF. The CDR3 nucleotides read TGTGCCAGCAGCCCCCAGGACTTCTCCTACAATGAGCAGTTCTTC.

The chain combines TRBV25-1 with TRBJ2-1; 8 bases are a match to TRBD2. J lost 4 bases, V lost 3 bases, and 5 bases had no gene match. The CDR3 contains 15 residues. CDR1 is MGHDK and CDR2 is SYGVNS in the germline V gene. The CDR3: CASSDGGGHYNEQFF. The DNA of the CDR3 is TGTGCCAGCAGTGATGGCGGGGGGCATTACAATGAGCAGTTCTTC.

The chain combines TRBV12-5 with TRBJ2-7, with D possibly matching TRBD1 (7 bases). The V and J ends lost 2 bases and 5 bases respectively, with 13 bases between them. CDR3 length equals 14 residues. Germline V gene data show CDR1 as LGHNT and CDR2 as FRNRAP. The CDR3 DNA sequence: TGTGCTAGTGGTTTGATTCCAGGGGGGAACGAGCAGTACGTC. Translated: CASGLIPGGNEQYV.

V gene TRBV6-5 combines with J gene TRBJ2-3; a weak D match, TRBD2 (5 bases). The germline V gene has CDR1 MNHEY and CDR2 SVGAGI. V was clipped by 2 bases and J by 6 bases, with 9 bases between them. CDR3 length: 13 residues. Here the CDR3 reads CASSYGGWDTQYF. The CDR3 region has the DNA TGTGCCAGCAGTTACGGAGGCTGGGATACGCAGTATTTT.

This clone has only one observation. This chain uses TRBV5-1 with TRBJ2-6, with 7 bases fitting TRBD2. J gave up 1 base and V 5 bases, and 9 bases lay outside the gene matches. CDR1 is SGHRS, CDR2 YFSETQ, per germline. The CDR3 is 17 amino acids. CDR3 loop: CASRSGTYPSGANVLTF. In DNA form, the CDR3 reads TGCGCCAGCAGAAGCGGGACCTATCCTTCTGGGGCCAACGTCCTGACTTTC.

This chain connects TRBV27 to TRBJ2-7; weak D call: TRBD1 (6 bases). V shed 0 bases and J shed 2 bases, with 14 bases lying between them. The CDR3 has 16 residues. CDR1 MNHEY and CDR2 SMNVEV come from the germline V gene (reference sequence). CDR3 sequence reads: CASSLSAGTFTYEQYF. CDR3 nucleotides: TGTGCCAGCAGTTTATCGGCCGGGACATTTACCTACGAGCAGTACTTC.

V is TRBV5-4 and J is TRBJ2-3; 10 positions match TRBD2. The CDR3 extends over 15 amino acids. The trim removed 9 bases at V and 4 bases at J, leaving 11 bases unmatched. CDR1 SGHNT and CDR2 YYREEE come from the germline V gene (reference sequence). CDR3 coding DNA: TGTGCCACCTACCGAGCGGGGGGGCGTGCAGATACGCAGTATTTT. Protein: CATYRAGGRADTQYF.

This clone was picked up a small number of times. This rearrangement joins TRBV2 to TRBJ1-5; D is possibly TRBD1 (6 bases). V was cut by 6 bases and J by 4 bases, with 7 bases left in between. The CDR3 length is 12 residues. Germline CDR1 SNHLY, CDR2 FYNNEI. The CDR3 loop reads CASRDRNQPQHF. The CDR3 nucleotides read TGTGCCAGCAGGGACAGAAATCAGCCCCAGCATTTT.

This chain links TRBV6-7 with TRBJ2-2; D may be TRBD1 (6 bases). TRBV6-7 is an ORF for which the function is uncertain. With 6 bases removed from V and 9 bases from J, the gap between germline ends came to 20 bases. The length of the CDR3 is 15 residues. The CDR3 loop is CASSIPGTNPRELFF. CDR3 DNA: TGTGCCAGCAGCATTCCCGGGACAAATCCCCGGGAGCTGTTTTTT.

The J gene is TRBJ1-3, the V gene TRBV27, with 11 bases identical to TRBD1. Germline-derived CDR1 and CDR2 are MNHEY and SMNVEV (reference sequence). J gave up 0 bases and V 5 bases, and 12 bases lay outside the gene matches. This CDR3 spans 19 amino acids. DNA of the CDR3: TGTGCCAGCAGTGCATGGGGGACAGGGGGTCCTTACTCTGGAAACACCATATATTTT. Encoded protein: CASSAWGTGGPYSGNTIYF.

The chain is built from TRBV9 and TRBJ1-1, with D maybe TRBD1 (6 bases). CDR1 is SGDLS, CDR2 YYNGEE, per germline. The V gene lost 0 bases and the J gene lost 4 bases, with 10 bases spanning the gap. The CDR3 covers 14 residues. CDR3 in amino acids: CASSVVQGSTEAFF. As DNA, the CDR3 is TGTGCCAGCAGCGTAGTACAGGGTAGCACTGAAGCTTTCTTT.

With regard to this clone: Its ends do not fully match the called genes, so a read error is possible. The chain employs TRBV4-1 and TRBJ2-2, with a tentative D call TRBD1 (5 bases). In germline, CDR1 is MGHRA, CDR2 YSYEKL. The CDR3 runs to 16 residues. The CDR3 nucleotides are TGCGCCAGCAGTCAAGCCAGGACACTGAACACCGGGGAGCTGTTTTTT. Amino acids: CASSQARTLNTGELFF.

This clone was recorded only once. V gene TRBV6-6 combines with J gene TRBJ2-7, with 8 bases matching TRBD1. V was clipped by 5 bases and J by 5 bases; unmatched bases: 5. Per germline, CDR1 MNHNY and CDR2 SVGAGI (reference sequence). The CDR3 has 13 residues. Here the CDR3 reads CASSRRTGHEQYV. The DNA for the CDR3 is TGTGCCAGCAGTCGACGGACAGGGCACGAGCAGTACGTC.